This entry features one T cell receptor (beta chain) sequence. The record originates from a study of blood T cell repertoires in COVID-19. Study details: COVID-19 samples from acute and convalescent phases originated in the United States, Italy and Spain. Nucleic acid was either cDNA or gDNA, and it came from T cells, B-cell-depleted T cells, or PBMCs.

As handled by the study authors: Researchers report that nucleated cell counts were estimated from reference gene primer amplification. Using immunoSEQ multiplex PCR, the repertoire was profiled, and TCRdb retains in-frame clones only, with some absent. The DNA was the basis for D and trimming; V, J and clone size are from that table. The sample has 270,000 or so clones; 85% to 95% are singletons. Those enrolled, adults aged roughly 18 to 89 years, came from 25 or so US areas. Germline V gene sequence: CDR1 LGHDT, CDR2 YNNKEL (reference sequence). The CDR3 has 13 amino acids. V lost 9 bases, J lost 0 bases, and 8 bases lay in between.

The J gene is TRBJ1-4, the V gene TRBV3-1 (or the pseudogene TRBV3-2); D call uncertain. This sequence originates from a man aged 35 to 55 who had been exposed to COVID-19. The sequenced material came from PBMCs or T cells enriched from blood (not recorded which). DNA of the CDR3: TGTGCCAGTTTATACACAACTAATGAAAAACTGTTTTTT. Translation gives CASLYTTNEKLFF.